These 30 T cell receptor beta chains were sequenced from one sample in a study of blood T cell repertoires in COVID-19. Sequencing used immunoSEQ multiplex PCR; TCRdb keeps in-frame clones, though not all of them. The table lists tens of thousands of clones, more than 75% of them singletons. The sequencing input was peripheral blood. The receptor source for this set is a woman aged 55-70 years with acute or convalescent COVID-19.

The chain has TRBV18 and TRBJ2-3; 14 bases line up with TRBD2. With 3 bases clipped from V and 1 base from J, the junction kept 6 bases outside the gene matches. This CDR3 is 18 amino acids long. The germline V gene encodes CDR1 KGHSH and CDR2 LQKENI. CDR3 amino acids: CASSPTSGGAGGTDTQYF. CDR3 coding DNA: TGTGCCAGCTCACCGACTAGCGGGGGGGCCGGAGGCACAGATACGCAGTATTTT.

V and J are TRBV19 and TRBJ1-4; TRBD1 aligns across 7 bases. Trimming took 5 bases from V and 4 from J; bases not matched to a gene: 4. The V gene's germline CDR1 is LNHDA and CDR2 SQIVND (reference sequence). The CDR3 contains 14 residues. The CDR3 sequence is CASSPGTVNEKLFF. CDR3 nucleotides: TGTGCCAGTAGTCCCGGGACAGTTAATGAAAAACTGTTTTTT.

This chain links TRBV6-5 with TRBJ1-1, with D uncertain. Trimming cost V 7 bases and J 0 bases, with 12 bases left between them. CDR1 is MNHEY, CDR2 SVGAGI, per germline. This CDR3 is 14 amino acids long. The CDR3 nucleotides are TGTGCCAGCATCTTAAACAACATGAACACTGAAGCTTTCTTT. Amino acid sequence: CASILNNMNTEAFF.

In DNA, the CDR3 is TGCGCCAGCAGTGAGCCGGGACTAGCGGGAGGCAATGAGCAGTTCTTC. Residues: CASSEPGLAGGNEQFF. V gene TRBV10-1 combines with J gene TRBJ2-1; 15 bases map to TRBD2. Germline V gene lookup returns CDR1 WNHNN and CDR2 SYGVQD (reference sequence). The V segment lost 2 bases and the J segment 6 bases; nucleotides outside the gene matches: 2. The CDR3 is 16 amino acids.

The CDR3: CASSITSDRPPQHF. The CDR3 coding sequence is TGTGCCAGTAGTATCACATCGGACAGGCCGCCCCAGCATTTT. The chain combines TRBV19 with TRBJ1-5, with 7 nucleotides matching TRBD1. Germline-derived CDR1 and CDR2 are LNHDA and SQIVND (reference sequence). V gave up 3 bases and J gave up 9 bases; unmatched junction bases: 8. The CDR3 spans 14 residues. Complete variable domain (other parts from reference TRBV19 and TRBJ1-5): DGGITQSPKYLFRKEGQNVTLSCEQNLNHDAMYWYRQDPGQGLRLIYYSQIVNDFQKGDIAEGYSVSREKKESFPLTVTSAQKNPTAFYLCASSITSDRPPQHFGDGTRLSIL.

The chain couples TRBV28 to TRBJ1-5; a weak D match, TRBD1 (5 bases). Trimming removed 2 bases at V and 4 bases at J, with 12 bases between. The CDR3 is made up of 15 amino acids. Looked up from germline, CDR1 is MDHEN and CDR2 is SYDVKM. The CDR3 reads CASSLLQGGNQPQHF. CDR3 coding DNA: TGTGCCAGCAGTTTACTGCAGGGAGGGAATCAGCCCCAGCATTTT. The full variable domain, with the rest looked up from reference TRBV28 and TRBJ1-5, is DVKVTQSSRYLVKRTGEKVFLECVQDMDHENMFWYRQDPGLGLRLIYFSYDVKMKEKGDIPEGYSVSREKKERFSLILESASTNQTSMYLCASSLLQGGNQPQHFGDGTRLSIL.

This chain joins TRBV6-5 and TRBJ2-5; TRBD1 matches 7 bases. Germline CDR1 MNHEY, CDR2 SVGAGI. CDR3 length: 15 amino acids. Trimming cost V 5 bases and J 1 base; bases outside gene matches: 7. CDR3 DNA: TGTGCCAGCAGTATTTCAGGGGGTTTCCAAGAGACCCAGTACTTC. Protein product: CASSISGGFQETQYF.

This sequence joins TRBV5-6 and TRBJ1-2; TRBD1 matches 7 bases. This CDR3 region has 13 residues. V lost 5 bases, J lost 4 bases, and 5 bases stayed unmatched. Germline assignment: CDR1 SGHDT and CDR2 YYEEEE. The CDR3 reads CASRRQGPYGYTF. The CDR3 nucleotides are TGTGCCAGCAGGAGACAGGGCCCCTATGGCTACACCTTC.

This rearrangement joins TRBV5-6 to TRBJ1-6; D gene unclear. V was shortened by 1 base and J by 6 bases, with 8 bases between the two germline ends. Germline loops: CDR1 SGHDT, CDR2 YYEEEE. CDR3 length equals 14 residues. The CDR3 sequence is CASSLITVNSPLHF. Written as DNA, the CDR3 is TGTGCCAGCAGCTTGATAACGGTTAATTCACCCCTCCACTTT.

This sequence joins TRBV5-5 and TRBJ2-7; no reliable D call. The V end was cut by 2 bases, the J end by 6 bases, with 15 bases between. CDR1 is SGHKS and CDR2 is YYEKEE in the germline V gene (reference sequence). CDR3 length: 14 amino acids. CDR3 sequence reads: CASSLWAGPFEQYV. The CDR3, as DNA: TGTGCCAGCAGCTTATGGGCAGGCCCTTTCGAGCAGTACGTC.

The chain employs TRBV2 and TRBJ1-2, with a possible D match to TRBD1 (6 bases). Germline V gene lookup returns CDR1 SNHLY and CDR2 FYNNEI. The CDR3 covers 14 residues. V lost 1 base, J lost 4 bases, and 10 bases lay in between. The CDR3 is CASSEGGRGYGYTF. The CDR3 coding sequence is TGTGCCAGCAGTGAAGGGGGGCGAGGCTATGGCTACACCTTC.

Of note for this clone: This CDR3 is also generated by other DNA sequences in the sample. This sequence joins TRBV14 and TRBJ1-4; TRBD1 agrees at 7 bases. In germline, CDR1 is SGHDN, CDR2 FVKESK. CDR3 length equals 16 residues. With V trimmed by 5 bases and J by 2 bases, 8 bases remained unmatched. The CDR3 region has the DNA TGTGCCAGCAGCTTGCGACAGGGAGCTACTAATGAAAAACTGTTTTTT. Its protein product is CASSLRQGATNEKLFF. Full variable domain (outside the CDR3, taken from reference TRBV14 and TRBJ1-4): EAGVTQFPSHSVIEKGQTVTLRCDPISGHDNLYWYRRVMGKEIKFLLHFVKESKQDESGMPNNRFLAERTGGTYSTLKVQPAELEDSGVYFCASSLRQGATNEKLFFGSGTQLSVL.

The chain employs TRBV12-1 and TRBJ1-5; the table's TRBD1 call for D was not verified on the DNA. TRBV12-1 is described as a pseudogene. This CDR3 spans 13 amino acids. The CDR3 protein is CASTGCLGQPQHF. The CDR3 DNA sequence: TGTGCCAGCACAGGGTGTCTTGGTCAGCCCCAGCATTTT.

The CDR3 DNA reads as TGTGCCAGCGGGACAGGGGTGACCGGGGAGCTGTTTTTT. Encoded protein: CASGTGVTGELFF. The chain uses TRBV2 and TRBJ2-2; TRBD1 matches at 10 bases. Germline CDR1 reads SNHLY; CDR2 reads FYNNEI. The CDR3 is 13 amino acids. The ends lost 8 bases at V and 5 bases at J; junction bases unmatched: 2.

The chain joins TRBV18 to TRBJ1-6, with D possibly being TRBD1 (5 bases). Germline CDR1 KGHSH, CDR2 LQKENI. The V and J ends lost 6 bases and 9 bases respectively, with 9 bases between them. This CDR3 has 12 residues. The chain's CDR3 is CASSDKASPLHF. As DNA, the CDR3 is TGTGCCAGCTCGGACAAGGCTTCACCCCTCCACTTT.

The genes are TRBV14 and TRBJ1-2; D is unclear. Germline CDR1 is SGHDN and CDR2 is FVKESK. The CDR3 runs to 14 residues. Trimming removed 1 base from V and 5 bases from J, with 11 bases in between. The CDR3 DNA follows: TGTGCCAGCAGCCAAGGGCGGTTAATATATGGCTACACCTTC. Translating it yields CASSQGRLIYGYTF.

This sequence joins TRBV28 and TRBJ1-1, with D maybe TRBD1 (6 bases). The CDR3 sequence is 14 residues long. The germline gives CDR1 MDHEN, CDR2 SYDVKM. V was clipped by 8 bases and J by 10 bases, with 23 bases between them. The CDR3 bases are TGTGCCAGCGCCACGAACAGGGTGCCGGCCGGAGCTTTCTTT. Translation: CASATNRVPAGAFF.

The CDR3 DNA is TGTGCCAGCTACGGGACAGGGGCTTTCGAAGAGACCCAGTACTTC. Its protein is CASYGTGAFEETQYF. The rearrangement links TRBV7-9 to TRBJ2-5; TRBD1 aligns across 10 bases. This CDR3 is built from 15 residues. Trimming at V came to 8 bases and at J to 3 bases, leaving 9 bases not matched to a gene. Germline lookup yields CDR1 SEHNR and CDR2 FQNEAQ (reference sequence).

This clone was seen a single time. J is TRBJ1-5 and V is TRBV18, with D perhaps matching TRBD1 (5 bases). CDR1 is KGHSH, CDR2 LQKENI, per germline. The CDR3 totals 15 residues. V lost 4 bases and J 11 bases, leaving 21 bases between the germline ends. The chain's CDR3 is CASSLDVGEGEAQHF. The CDR3, as DNA: TGTGCCAGCTCACTCGATGTTGGGGAAGGGGAGGCCCAGCATTTT. The complete variable domain, with remaining parts taken from reference TRBV18 and TRBJ1-5, reads NAGVMQNPRHLVRRRGQEARLRCSPMKGHSHVYWYRQLPEEGLKFMVYLQKENIIDESGMPKERFSAEFPKEGPSILRIQQVVRGDSAAYFCASSLDVGEGEAQHFGDGTRLSIL.

V usage is TRBV15 and J usage is TRBJ1-5; D gene uncertain. The CDR3 spans 15 residues. Germline CDR1 reads LNHNV; CDR2 reads YYDKDF (reference sequence). V dropped 0 bases and J dropped 3 bases, with 9 bases sitting between them. The CDR3 sequence: CATSREAGYNQPQHF. The CDR3 DNA sequence: TGTGCCACCAGCAGAGAGGCGGGGTACAATCAGCCCCAGCATTTT.

The table lists this clone with a count of one. The J gene is TRBJ1-6, the V gene TRBV28; the match to TRBD1 covers 7 bases. J lost 0 bases, V lost 1 base, and 3 bases had no gene match. Germline values: CDR1 MDHEN, CDR2 SYDVKM. The length of the CDR3 is 17 residues. CDR3 bases: TGTGCCAGCAGTTTATCGACAGGGAGCTCCTATAATTCACCCCTCCACTTT. Translated, it gives CASSLSTGSSYNSPLHF.

The CDR3 DNA sequence: TGTGCCAGCAGTGGCTACCAGGGGGCGATAAACTATGGCTACACCTTC. Its protein product is CASSGYQGAINYGYTF. The chain couples TRBV2 to TRBJ1-2, with 8 bases that match TRBD1. This CDR3 is 16 amino acids long. V gave up 4 bases and J gave up 2 bases; unmatched junction bases: 9. Germline V gene data show CDR1 as SNHLY and CDR2 as FYNNEI.

The J gene is TRBJ2-5, the V gene TRBV4-2, with TRBD1 matching 8 bases. The CDR3 is made up of 17 amino acids. Germline V gene sequence: CDR1 LGHNA, CDR2 YNFKEQ. With 0 bases clipped from V and 5 bases from J, the junction kept 11 bases outside the gene matches. CDR3 region: CASSQDLTAGGQETQYF. CDR3 in DNA: TGTGCCAGCAGCCAAGATCTTACGGCAGGGGGCCAGGAGACCCAGTACTTC.

The rearrangement joins TRBV2 to TRBJ2-5, with D unresolved. The germline V gene encodes CDR1 SNHLY and CDR2 FYNNEI. This CDR3 comprises 11 residues. V was shortened by 10 bases and J by 2 bases, with 8 bases between the two germline ends. DNA for the CDR3: TGTGCCACGGAGAGTCAAGAGACCCAGTACTTC. Translated: CATESQETQYF.

The chain combines TRBV19 with TRBJ1-5; D is unclear. This CDR3 is 14 amino acids long. Per the germline V gene, CDR1 is LNHDA and CDR2 is SQIVND (reference sequence). V was shortened by 3 bases and J by 1 base, with 7 bases between the two germline ends. The CDR3 is CASSMAGSNQPQHF. The CDR3 DNA sequence: TGTGCCAGTAGTATGGCGGGCAGCAATCAGCCCCAGCATTTT.

The V and J genes are TRBV7-2 and TRBJ2-5; 8 nucleotides align to TRBD2. The V gene end was trimmed by 5 bases and the J gene end by 5 bases; junction bases not matched to a gene: 7. Per the germline V gene, CDR1 is SGHTA and CDR2 is FQGNSA. This CDR3 has 14 amino acids. The CDR3 DNA is TGTGCCAGCAGCGCTCGGGGGGGCCGGGAGACCCAGTACTTC. Translating it yields CASSARGGRETQYF.

This chain links TRBV28 with TRBJ1-5; a possible D gene is TRBD1 (6 bases). V gave up 6 bases and J gave up 9 bases, with 15 bases separating them. The CDR3 runs 13 residues. Per germline, CDR1 MDHEN and CDR2 SYDVKM. The CDR3 sequence: CASRTTGTRPQHF. In DNA form, the CDR3 reads TGTGCCAGCAGGACGACAGGCACTAGGCCCCAGCATTTT.

V gene TRBV6-1 combines with J gene TRBJ2-7, with 8 bases aligning to TRBD1. Germline-derived CDR1 and CDR2 are MNHNS and SASEGT. The ends lost 6 bases at V and 2 bases at J; junction bases unmatched: 9. This CDR3 is 15 amino acids long. The CDR3 sequence: CASSKDRVNAYEQYV. The CDR3 DNA reads TGTGCCAGCAGCAAGGACAGGGTGAACGCCTACGAGCAGTACGTC.

The chain carries TRBV6-2 or TRBV6-3 and TRBJ1-2, with D unclear. The germline gives CDR1 MNHEY, CDR2 SVGEGT. The CDR3 loop spans 12 amino acids. Trimming took 4 bases from V and 8 from J, leaving 11 bases between them. The CDR3 DNA follows: TGTGCCAGCAGTTGGGAGTTCACGGGCTACACCTTC. Amino acid sequence: CASSWEFTGYTF.

V and J are TRBV7-9 and TRBJ1-1; D remains ambiguous. V was trimmed by 8 bases and J by 3 bases, leaving 13 bases between them. Germline V CDR1 and CDR2: SEHNR, FQNEAQ (reference sequence). CDR3 length equals 13 residues. Here the CDR3 reads CASGSGTYTEAFF. The CDR3 DNA reads TGTGCCAGCGGGTCAGGCACTTACACTGAAGCTTTCTTT.